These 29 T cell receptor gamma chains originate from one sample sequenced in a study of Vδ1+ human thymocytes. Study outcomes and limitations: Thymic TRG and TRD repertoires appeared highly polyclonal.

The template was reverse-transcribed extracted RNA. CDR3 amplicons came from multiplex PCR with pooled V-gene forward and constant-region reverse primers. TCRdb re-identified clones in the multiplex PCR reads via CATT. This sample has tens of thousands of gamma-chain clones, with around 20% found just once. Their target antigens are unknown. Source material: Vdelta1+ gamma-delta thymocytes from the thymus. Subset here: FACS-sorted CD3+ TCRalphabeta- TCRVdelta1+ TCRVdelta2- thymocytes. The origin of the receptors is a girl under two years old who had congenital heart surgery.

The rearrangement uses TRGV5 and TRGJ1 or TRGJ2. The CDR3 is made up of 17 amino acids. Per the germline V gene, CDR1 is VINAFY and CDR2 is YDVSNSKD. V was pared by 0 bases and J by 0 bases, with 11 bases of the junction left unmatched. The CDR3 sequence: CATWDRPNGLNYYKKLF. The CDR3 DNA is TGTGCCACCTGGGACAGGCCCAATGGCTTGAATTATTATAAGAAACTCTTT.

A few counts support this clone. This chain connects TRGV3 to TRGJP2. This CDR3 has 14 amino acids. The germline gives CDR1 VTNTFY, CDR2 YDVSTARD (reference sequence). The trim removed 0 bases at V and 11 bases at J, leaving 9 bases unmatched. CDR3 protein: CATWDRRGGWIKTF. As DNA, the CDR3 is TGTGCCACCTGGGACAGGCGCGGTGGGTGGATCAAGACGTTT.

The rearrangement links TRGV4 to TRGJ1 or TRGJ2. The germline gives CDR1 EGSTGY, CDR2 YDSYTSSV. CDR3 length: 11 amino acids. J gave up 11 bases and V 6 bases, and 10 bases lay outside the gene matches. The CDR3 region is CATWRPLEKLF. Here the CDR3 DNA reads TGTGCCACCTGGAGGCCGTTAGAGAAACTCTTT.

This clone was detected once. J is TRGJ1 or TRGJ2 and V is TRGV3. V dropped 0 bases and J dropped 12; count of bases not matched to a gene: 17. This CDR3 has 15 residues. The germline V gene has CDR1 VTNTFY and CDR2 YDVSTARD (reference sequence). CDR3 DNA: TGTGCCACCTGGGACAGGAGTCGGCAGCGCCGGGGGAAACTCTTT. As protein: CATWDRSRQRRGKLF.

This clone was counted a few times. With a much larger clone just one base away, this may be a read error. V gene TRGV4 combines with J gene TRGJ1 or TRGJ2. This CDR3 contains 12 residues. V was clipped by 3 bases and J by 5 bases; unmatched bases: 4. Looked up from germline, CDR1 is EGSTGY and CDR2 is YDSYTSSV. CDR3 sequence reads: CATWDSHYKKLF. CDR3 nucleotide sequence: TGTGCCACCTGGGATTCTCATTATAAGAAACTCTTT.

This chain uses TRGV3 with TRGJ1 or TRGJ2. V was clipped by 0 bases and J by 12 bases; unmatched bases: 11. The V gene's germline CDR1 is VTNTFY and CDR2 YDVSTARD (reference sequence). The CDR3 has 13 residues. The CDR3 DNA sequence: TGTGCCACCTGGGACAGGCCCGGAGCGGGGAAACTCTTT. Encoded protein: CATWDRPGAGKLF.

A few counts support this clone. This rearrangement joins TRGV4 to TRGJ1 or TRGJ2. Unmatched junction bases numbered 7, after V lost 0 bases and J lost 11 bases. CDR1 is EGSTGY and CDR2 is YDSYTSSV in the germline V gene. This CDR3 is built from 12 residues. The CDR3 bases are TGTGCCACCTGGGATGGGAGTGGGGAGAAACTCTTT. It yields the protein CATWDGSGEKLF.

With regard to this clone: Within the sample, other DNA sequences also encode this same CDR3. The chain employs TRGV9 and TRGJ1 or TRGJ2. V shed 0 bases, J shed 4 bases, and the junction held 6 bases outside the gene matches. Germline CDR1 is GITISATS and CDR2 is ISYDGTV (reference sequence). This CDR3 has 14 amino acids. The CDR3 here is CALWEVSGYYKKLF. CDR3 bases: TGTGCCTTGTGGGAGGTGTCGGGCTATTATAAGAAACTCTTT.

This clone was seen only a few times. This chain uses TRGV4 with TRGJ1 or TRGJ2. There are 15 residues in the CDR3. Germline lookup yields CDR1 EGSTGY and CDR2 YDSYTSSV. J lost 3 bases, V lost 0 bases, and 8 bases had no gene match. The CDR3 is CATWDGPIFYYKKLF. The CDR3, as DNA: TGTGCCACCTGGGATGGGCCAATCTTTTATTATAAGAAACTCTTT.

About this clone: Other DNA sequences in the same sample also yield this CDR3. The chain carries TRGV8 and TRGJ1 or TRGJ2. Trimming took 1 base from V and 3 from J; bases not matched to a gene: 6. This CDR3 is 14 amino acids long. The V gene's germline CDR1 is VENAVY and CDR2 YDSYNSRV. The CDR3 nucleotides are TGTGCCACCTGGGATAGTGGGATTTATTATAAGAAACTCTTT. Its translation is CATWDSGIYYKKLF.

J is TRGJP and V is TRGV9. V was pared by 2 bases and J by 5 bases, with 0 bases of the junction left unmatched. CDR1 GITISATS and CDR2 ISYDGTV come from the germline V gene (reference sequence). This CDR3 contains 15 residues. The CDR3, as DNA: TGTGCCTTGTGGGAGGAAGAGTTGGGCAAAAAAATCAAGGTATTT. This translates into CALWEEELGKKIKVF.

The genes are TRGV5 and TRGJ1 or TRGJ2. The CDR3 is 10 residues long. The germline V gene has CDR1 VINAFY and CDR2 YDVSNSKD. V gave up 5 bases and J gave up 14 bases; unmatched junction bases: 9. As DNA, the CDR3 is TGTGCCACCTGGGCTAGGACGGAACTCTTT. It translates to CATWARTELF.

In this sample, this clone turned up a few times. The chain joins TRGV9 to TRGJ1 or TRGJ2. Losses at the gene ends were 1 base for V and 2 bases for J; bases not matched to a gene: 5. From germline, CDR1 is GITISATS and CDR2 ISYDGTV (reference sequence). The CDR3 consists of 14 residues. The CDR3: CALWEVPHYYKKLF. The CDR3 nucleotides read TGTGCCTTGTGGGAGGTCCCCCATTATTATAAGAAACTCTTT.

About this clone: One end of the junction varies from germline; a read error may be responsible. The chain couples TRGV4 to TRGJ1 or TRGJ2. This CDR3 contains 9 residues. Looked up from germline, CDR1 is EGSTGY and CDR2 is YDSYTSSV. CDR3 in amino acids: CATWDGLLF. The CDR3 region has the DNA TGTGCCACTTGGGATGGGCTCCTCTTT.

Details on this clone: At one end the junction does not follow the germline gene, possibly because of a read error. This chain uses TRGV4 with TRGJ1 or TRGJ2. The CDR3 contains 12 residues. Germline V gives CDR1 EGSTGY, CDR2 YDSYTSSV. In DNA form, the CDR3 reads TGTGCCACCTGGAAGAATTATTATAAGAAGCTCTTT. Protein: CATWKNYYKKLF.

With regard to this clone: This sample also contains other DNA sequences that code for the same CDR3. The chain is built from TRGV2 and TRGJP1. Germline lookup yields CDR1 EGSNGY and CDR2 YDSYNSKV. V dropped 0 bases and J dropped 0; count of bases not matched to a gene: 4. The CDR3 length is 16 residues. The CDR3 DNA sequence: TGTGCCACCTGGGACGGGCCGGATACCACTGGTTGGTTCAAGATATTT. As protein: CATWDGPDTTGWFKIF.

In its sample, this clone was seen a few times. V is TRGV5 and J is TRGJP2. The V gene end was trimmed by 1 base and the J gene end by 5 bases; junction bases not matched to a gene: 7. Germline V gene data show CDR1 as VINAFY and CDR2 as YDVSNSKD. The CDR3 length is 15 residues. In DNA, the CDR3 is TGTGCCACCTGGGACAGAGGGAGAAGTGATTGGATCAAGACGTTT. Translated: CATWDRGRSDWIKTF.

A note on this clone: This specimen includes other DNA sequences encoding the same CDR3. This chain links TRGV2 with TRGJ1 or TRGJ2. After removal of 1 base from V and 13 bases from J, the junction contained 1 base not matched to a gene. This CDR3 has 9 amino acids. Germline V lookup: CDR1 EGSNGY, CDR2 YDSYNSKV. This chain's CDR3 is CATWDGKLF. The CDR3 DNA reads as TGTGCCACCTGGGACGGAAAACTCTTT.

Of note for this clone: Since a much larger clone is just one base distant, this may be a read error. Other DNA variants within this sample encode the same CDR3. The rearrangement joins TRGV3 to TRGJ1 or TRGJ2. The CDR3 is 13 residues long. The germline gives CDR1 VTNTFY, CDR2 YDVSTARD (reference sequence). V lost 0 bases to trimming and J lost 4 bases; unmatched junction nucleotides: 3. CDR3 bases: TGTGCCACCTGGGACAGGAGGTATTATAAGAAACTCTTT. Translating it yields CATWDRRYYKKLF.

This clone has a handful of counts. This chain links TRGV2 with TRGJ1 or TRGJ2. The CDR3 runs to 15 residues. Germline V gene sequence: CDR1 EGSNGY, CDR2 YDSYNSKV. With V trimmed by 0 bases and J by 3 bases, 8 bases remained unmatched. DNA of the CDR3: TGTGCCACCTGGGACGGGCCTTATAGTTATTATAAGAAACTCTTT. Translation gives CATWDGPYSYYKKLF.

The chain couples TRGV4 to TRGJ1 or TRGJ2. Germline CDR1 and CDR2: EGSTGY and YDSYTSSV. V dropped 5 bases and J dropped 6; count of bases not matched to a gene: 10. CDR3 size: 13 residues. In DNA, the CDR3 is TGTGCCACCTGGGCTCGCCTGTGTTATAAGAAACTCTTT. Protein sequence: CATWARLCYKKLF.

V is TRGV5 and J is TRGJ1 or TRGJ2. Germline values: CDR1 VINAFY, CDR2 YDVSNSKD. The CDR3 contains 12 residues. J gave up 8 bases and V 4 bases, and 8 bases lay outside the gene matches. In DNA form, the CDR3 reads TGTGCCACCTGGGAAGAGGTGGATAAGAAACTCTTT. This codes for CATWEEVDKKLF.

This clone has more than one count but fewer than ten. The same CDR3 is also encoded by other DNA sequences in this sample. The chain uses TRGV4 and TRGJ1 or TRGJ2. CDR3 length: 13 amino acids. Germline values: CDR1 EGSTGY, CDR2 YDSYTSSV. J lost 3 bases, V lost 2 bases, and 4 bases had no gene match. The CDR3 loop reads CATWDVGYYKKLF. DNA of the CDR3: TGTGCCACCTGGGATGTTGGTTATTATAAGAAACTCTTT.

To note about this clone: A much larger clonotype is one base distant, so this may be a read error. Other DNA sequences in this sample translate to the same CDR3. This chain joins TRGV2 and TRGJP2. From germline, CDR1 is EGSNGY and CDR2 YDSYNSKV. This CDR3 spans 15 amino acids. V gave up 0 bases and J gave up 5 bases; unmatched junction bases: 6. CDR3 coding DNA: TGTGCCACCTGGGACGGGCGTGGCAGTGATTGGATCAAGACGTTT. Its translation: CATWDGRGSDWIKTF.

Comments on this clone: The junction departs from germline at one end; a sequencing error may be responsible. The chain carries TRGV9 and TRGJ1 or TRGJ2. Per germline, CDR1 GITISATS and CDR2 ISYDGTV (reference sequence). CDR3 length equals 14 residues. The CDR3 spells CALWEGPNYYKTLF. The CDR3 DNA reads TGTGCCTTGTGGGAGGGTCCTAATTATTATAAGACACTCTTT.

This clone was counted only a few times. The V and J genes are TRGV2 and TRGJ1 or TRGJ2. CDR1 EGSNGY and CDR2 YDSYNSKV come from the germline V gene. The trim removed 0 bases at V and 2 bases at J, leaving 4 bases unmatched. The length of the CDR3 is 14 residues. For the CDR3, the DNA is TGTGCCACCTGGGACGGGAATTATTATTATAAGAAACTCTTT. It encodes CATWDGNYYYKKLF.

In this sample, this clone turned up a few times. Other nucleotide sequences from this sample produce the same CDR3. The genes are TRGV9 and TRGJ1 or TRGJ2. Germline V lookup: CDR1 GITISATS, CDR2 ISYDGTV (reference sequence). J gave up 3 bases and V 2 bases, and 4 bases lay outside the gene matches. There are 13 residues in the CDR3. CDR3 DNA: TGTGCCTTGTGGGAGGCTGGTTATTATAAGAAACTCTTT. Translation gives CALWEAGYYKKLF.

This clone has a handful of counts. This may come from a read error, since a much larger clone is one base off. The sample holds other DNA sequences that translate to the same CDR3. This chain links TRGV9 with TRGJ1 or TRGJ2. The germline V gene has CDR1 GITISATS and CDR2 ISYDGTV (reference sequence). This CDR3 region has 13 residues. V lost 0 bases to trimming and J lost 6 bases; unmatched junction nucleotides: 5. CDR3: CALWEVQCYKKLF. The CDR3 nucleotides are TGTGCCTTGTGGGAGGTGCAGTGTTATAAGAAACTCTTT.

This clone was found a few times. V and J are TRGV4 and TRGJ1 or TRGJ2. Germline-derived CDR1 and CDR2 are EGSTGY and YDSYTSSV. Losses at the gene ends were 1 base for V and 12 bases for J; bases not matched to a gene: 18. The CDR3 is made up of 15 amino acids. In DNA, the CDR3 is TGTGCCACCTGGGATGGCCGGACCACCCCCATAAGGAAACTCTTT. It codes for CATWDGRTTPIRKLF.